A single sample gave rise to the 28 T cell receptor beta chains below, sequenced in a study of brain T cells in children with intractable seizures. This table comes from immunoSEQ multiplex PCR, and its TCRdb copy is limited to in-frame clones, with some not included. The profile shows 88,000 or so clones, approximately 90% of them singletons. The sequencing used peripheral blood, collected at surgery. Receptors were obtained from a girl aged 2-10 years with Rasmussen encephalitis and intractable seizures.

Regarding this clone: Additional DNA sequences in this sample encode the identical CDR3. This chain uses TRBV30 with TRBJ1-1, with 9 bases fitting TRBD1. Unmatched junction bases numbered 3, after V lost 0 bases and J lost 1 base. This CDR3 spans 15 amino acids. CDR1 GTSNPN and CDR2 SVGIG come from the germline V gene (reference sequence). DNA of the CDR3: TGTGCCTGGAGTGTACTGGACAGGGGGAACACTGAAGCTTTCTTT. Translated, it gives CAWSVLDRGNTEAFF.

CDR3 DNA sequence: TGCAGCGCCTACGGGTCCCAGGGGGCCACCGGGGAGCTGTTTTTT. Protein: CSAYGSQGATGELFF. This chain links TRBV29-1 with TRBJ2-2; 8 bases line up with TRBD1. This CDR3 is built from 15 residues. Per germline, CDR1 SQVTM and CDR2 ANQGSEA. V lost 7 bases to trimming and J lost 4 bases; unmatched junction nucleotides: 11.

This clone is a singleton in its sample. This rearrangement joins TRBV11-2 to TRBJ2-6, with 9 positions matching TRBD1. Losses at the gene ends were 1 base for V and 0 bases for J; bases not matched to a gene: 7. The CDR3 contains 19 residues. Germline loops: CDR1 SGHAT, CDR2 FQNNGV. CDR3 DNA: TGTGCCAGCAGCTTAGTACCCGGACAGGGGATCTCTGGGGCCAACGTCCTGACTTTC. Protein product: CASSLVPGQGISGANVLTF.

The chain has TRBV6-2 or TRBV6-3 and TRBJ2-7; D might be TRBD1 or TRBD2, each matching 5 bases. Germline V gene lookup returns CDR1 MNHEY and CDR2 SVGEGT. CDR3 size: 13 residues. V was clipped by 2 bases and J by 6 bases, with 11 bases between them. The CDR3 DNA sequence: TGTGCCAGCAGTTACGGGGGAGCCTCCGAGCAGTACTTC. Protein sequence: CASSYGGASEQYF.

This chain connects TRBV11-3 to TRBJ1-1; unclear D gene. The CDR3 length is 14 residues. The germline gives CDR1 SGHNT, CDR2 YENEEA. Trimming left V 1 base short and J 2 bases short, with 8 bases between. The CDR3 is CASSLVGGNTEAFF. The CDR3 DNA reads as TGTGCCAGCAGCTTAGTTGGCGGTAACACTGAAGCTTTCTTT.

This CDR3 reads CASSLALAGGRNEQFF. CDR3 DNA sequence: TGTGCCAGCAGCTTGGCCCTAGCGGGGGGCCGCAATGAGCAGTTCTTC. J is TRBJ2-1 and V is TRBV5-4, with 11 bases identical to TRBD2. V lost 0 bases and J lost 6; bases outside the gene matches: 5. This CDR3 contains 16 residues. Germline V gene data show CDR1 as SGHNT and CDR2 as YYREEE (reference sequence).

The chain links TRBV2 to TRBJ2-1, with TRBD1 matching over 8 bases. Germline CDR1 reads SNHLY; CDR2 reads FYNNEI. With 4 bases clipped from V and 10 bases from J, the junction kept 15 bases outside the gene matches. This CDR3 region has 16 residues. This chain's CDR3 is CASSGRQGRFGGEQFF. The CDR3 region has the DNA TGTGCCAGCAGTGGACGACAGGGGAGGTTTGGCGGGGAGCAGTTCTTC.

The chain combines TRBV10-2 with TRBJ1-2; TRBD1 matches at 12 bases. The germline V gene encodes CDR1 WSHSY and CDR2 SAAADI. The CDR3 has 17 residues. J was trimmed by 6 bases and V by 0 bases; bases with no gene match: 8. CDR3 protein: CASSESSGQGAVDGYTF. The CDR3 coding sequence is TGCGCCAGCAGTGAGTCCTCGGGACAGGGGGCAGTAGATGGCTACACCTTC.

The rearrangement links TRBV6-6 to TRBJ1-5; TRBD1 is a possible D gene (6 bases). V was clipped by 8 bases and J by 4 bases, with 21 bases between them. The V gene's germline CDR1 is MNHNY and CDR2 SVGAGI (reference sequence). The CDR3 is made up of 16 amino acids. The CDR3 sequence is CASGPRSGGDNQPQHF. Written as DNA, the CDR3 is TGTGCCAGCGGTCCCCGCTCCGGGGGCGATAATCAGCCCCAGCATTTT.

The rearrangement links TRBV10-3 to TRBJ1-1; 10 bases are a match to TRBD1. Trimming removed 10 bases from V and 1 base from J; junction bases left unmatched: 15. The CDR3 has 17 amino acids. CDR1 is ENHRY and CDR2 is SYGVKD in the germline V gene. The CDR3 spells CATTLLDRGVTNTEAFF. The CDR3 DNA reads TGTGCCACCACTCTGTTGGACAGGGGGGTAACGAACACTGAAGCTTTCTTT.

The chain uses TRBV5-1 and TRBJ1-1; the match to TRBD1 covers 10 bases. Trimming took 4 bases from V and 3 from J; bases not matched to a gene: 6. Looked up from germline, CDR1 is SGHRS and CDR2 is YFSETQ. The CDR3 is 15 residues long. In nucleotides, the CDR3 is TGCGCCAGCAGCCCGACAGGGGGCTTGGACACTGAAGCTTTCTTT. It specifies CASSPTGGLDTEAFF.

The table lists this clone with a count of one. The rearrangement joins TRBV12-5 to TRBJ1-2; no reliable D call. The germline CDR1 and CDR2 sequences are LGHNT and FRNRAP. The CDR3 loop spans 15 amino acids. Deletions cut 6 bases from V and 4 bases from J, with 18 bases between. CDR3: CASGPTTNSLYGYTF. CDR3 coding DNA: TGTGCTAGTGGCCCCACCACCAACAGCCTCTATGGCTACACCTTC.

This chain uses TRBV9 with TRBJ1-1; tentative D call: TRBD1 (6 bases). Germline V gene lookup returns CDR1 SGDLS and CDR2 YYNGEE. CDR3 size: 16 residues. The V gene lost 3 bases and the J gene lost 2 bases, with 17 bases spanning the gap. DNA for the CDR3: TGTGCCAGCAGCGCCCCCCGCCCCGGGGGCAACACTGAAGCTTTCTTT. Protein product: CASSAPRPGGNTEAFF.

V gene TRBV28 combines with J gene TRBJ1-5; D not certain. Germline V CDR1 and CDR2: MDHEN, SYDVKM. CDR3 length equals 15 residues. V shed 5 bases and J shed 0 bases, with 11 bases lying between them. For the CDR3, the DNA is TGTGCCAGCAGTATCCGACCCCATAGCAATCAGCCCCAGCATTTT. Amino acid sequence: CASSIRPHSNQPQHF.

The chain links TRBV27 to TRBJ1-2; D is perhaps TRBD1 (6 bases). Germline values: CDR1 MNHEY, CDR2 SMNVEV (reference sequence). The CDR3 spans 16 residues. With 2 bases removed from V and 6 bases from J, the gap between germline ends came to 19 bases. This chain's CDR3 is CASSLRRQGNPDGYTF. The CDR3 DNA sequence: TGTGCCAGCAGTTTACGTCGGCAGGGGAATCCGGATGGCTACACCTTC.

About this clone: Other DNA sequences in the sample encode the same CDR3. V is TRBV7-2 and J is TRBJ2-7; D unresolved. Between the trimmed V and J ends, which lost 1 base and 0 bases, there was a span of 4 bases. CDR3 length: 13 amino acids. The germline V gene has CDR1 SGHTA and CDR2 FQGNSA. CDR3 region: CASSLDPSYEQYF. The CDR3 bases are TGTGCCAGCAGCTTAGACCCCTCCTACGAGCAGTACTTC.

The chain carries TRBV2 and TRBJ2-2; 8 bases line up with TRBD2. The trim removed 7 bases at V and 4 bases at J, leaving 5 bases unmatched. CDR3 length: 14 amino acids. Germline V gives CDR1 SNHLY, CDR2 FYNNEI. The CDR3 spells CASKGGGTTGELFF. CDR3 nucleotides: TGTGCCAGCAAAGGCGGGGGGACCACCGGGGAGCTGTTTTTT. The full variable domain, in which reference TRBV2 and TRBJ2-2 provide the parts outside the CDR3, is EPEVTQTPSHQVTQMGQEVILRCVPISNHLYFYWYRQILGQKVEFLVSFYNNEISEKSEIFDDQFSVERPDGSNFTLKIRSTKLEDSAMYFCASKGGGTTGELFFGEGSRLTVL.

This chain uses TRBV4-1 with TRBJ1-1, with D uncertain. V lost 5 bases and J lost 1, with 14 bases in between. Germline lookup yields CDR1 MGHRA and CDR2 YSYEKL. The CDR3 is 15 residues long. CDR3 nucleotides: TGCGCCAGCAGCGAGGCGATTACCGGGAACACTGAAGCTTTCTTT. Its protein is CASSEAITGNTEAFF.

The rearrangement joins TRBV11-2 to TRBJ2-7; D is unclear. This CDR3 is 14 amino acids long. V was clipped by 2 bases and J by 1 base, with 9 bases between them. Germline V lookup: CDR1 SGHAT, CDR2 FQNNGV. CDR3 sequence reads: CASSLRRISYEQYF. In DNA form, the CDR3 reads TGTGCCAGCAGCTTACGCAGGATATCCTACGAGCAGTACTTC.

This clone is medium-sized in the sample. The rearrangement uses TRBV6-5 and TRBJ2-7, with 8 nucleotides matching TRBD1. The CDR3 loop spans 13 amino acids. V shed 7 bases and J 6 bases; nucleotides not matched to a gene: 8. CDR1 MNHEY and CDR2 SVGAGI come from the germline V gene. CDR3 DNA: TGTGCCAGCAACCCCCGGACAGGGCCCGAGCAGTACTTC. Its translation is CASNPRTGPEQYF.

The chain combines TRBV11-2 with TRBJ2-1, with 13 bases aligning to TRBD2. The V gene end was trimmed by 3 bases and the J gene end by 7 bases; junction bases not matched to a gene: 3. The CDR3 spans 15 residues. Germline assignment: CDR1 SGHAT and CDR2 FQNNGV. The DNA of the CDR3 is TGTGCCAGCAGCTTCACTAGCGGGGGGGCAAATGAGCAGTTCTTC. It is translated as CASSFTSGGANEQFF.

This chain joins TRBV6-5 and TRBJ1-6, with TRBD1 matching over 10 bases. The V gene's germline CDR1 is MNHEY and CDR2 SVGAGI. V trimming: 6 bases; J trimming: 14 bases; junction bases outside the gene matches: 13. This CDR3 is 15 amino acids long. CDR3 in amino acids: CASRTLGQGHPTLHF. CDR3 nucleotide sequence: TGTGCCAGCAGGACTTTGGGACAGGGGCACCCAACCCTCCACTTT.

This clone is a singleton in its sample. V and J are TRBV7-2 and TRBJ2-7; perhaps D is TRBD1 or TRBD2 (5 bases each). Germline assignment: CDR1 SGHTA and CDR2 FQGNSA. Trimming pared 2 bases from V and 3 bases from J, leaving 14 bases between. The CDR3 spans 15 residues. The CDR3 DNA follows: TGTGCCAGCAGCTTAAGTGGGGGTCGCGGCTACGAGCAGTACTTC. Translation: CASSLSGGRGYEQYF.

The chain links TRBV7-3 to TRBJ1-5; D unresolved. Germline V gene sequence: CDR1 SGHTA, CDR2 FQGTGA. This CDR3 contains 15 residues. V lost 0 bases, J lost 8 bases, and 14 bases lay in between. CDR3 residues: CASSLTGQLNEPQHF. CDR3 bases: TGTGCCAGCAGCTTAACTGGGCAGCTTAATGAGCCCCAGCATTTT.

Here the CDR3 DNA reads TGTGCCAGCAGCTTAGGACCAGGGGACACTGAAGCTTTCTTT. Amino acids: CASSLGPGDTEAFF. The rearrangement joins TRBV11-3 to TRBJ1-1; TRBD1 is a possible D gene (6 bases). The germline V gene encodes CDR1 SGHNT and CDR2 YENEEA. CDR3 length: 14 residues. The ends were cut back, 1 base at V and 3 bases at J, with 9 bases in the middle. Combining the CDR3 with reference TRBV11-3 and TRBJ1-1 gives the whole variable domain EAGVVQSPRYKIIEKKQPVAFWCNPISGHNTLYWYLQNLGQGPELLIRYENEEAVDDSQLPKDRFSAERLKGVDSTLKIQPAELGDSAVYLCASSLGPGDTEAFFGQGTRLTVV.

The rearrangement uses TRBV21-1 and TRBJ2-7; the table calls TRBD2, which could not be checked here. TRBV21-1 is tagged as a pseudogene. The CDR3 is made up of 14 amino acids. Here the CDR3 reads CATLEASGAAEQYF. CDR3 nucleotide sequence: TGTGCCACCCTGGAAGCTAGCGGGGCGGCCGAGCAGTACTTC.

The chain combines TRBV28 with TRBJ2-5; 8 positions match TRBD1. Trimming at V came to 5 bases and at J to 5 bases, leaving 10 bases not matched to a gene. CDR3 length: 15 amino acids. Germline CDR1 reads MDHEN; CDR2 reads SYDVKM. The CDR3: CASSLRTGFWETQYF. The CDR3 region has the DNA TGTGCCAGCAGTCTAAGGACAGGGTTTTGGGAGACCCAGTACTTC.

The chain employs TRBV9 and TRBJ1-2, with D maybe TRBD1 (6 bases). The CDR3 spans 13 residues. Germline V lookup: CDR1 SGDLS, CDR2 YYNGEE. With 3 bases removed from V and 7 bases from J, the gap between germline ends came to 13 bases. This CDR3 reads CASSAGEGFGYTF. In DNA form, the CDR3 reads TGTGCCAGCAGCGCAGGGGAAGGATTTGGCTACACCTTC.